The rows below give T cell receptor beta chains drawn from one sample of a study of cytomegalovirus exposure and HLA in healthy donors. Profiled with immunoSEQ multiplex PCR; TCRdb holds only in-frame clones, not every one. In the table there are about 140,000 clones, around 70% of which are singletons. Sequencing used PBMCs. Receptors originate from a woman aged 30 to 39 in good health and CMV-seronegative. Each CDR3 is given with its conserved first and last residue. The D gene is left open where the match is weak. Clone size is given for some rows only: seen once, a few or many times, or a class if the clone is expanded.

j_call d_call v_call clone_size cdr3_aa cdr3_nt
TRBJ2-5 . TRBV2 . CASSEALQSFGGWETQYF TGTGCCAGCAGTGAAGCGCTTCAATCGTTCGGGGGATGGGAGACCCAGTACTTC
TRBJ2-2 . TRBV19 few CASRNTGELFF TGTGCCAGTCGGAACACCGGGGAGCTGTTTTTT
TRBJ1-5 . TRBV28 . CASSRTPESNQPQHF TGTGCCAGCAGCCGGACACCTGAGAGCAATCAGCCCCAGCATTTT
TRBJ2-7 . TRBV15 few CATSPGTQSSYEQYF TGTGCCACCAGCCCAGGGACACAGAGCTCCTACGAGCAGTACTTC
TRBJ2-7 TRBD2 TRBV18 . CASSPRPSGSLYEQYF TGTGCCAGCTCACCACGTCCTAGCGGGAGCCTTTACGAGCAGTACTTC
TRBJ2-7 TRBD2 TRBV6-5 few CASSTETSGAYEQYF TGTGCCAGCAGTACGGAGACTAGCGGGGCCTACGAGCAGTACTTC
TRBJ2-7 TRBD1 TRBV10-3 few CAISAGGTYEQYF TGTGCCATCAGTGCAGGGGGCACCTACGAGCAGTACTTC
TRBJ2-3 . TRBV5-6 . CASSTEGRRADTQYF TGTGCCAGCAGCACGGAGGGCCGCAGGGCAGATACGCAGTATTTT
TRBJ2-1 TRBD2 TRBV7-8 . CASSLAEGLAGVPYNEQFF TGTGCCAGCAGCTTAGCGGAGGGACTAGCGGGAGTACCCTACAATGAGCAGTTCTTC
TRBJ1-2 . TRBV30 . CAWWTFQGSNGYTF TGTGCCTGGTGGACCTTTCAGGGTTCGAATGGCTACACCTTC
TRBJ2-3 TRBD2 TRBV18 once CASSPPSSGSYTDTQYF TGTGCCAGCTCACCACCGTCTAGCGGGAGCTACACAGATACGCAGTATTTT
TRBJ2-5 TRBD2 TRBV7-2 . CASSLASGGIWETQYF TGTGCCAGCAGCTTAGCCAGCGGGGGTATCTGGGAGACCCAGTACTTC
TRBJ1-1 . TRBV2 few CASTPEGYTEAFF TGTGCCAGCACCCCGGAGGGGTACACTGAAGCTTTCTTT
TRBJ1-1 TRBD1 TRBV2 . CASRDDRGNTEAFF TGTGCCAGCAGGGATGACAGGGGGAACACTGAAGCTTTCTTT
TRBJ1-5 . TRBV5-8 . CASRPRGGRNQPQHF TGTGCCAGCAGGCCCCGCGGGGGACGGAATCAGCCCCAGCATTTT
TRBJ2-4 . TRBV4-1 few CASSQEATLAKNIQYF TGCGCCAGCAGCCAAGAGGCGACACTAGCCAAAAACATTCAGTACTTC
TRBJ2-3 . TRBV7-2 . CASSLGLATDTQYF TGTGCCAGCAGCTTAGGCCTAGCAACAGATACGCAGTATTTT
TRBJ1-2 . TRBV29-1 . CSVSINYGYTF TGCAGCGTTTCAATCAACTATGGCTACACCTTC
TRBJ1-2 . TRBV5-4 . CASSFQGSSTGGYTF TGTGCCAGCAGCTTCCAGGGTTCTTCTACAGGGGGCTACACCTTC
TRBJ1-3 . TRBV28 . CASSSGGSASFSGNTIYF TGTGCCAGCAGTTCGGGGGGGTCGGCTTCATTCTCTGGAAACACCATATATTTT
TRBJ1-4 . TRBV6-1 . CASSVSGSEEKLFF TGTGCCAGCAGTGTATCGGGTTCGGAGGAAAAACTGTTTTTT
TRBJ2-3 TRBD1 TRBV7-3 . CASSWGGTGGTDTQYF TGTGCCAGCAGCTGGGGCGGGACAGGCGGGACAGATACGCAGTATTTT
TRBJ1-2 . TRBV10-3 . CAISSGDMLHGYTF TGTGCCATCAGCTCAGGGGACATGCTTCATGGCTACACCTTC
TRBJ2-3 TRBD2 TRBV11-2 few CASSREGGRGTDTQYF TGTGCCAGCAGCAGGGAGGGCGGGAGGGGAACAGATACGCAGTATTTT
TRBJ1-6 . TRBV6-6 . CASREGRNNSPLHF TGTGCCAGCAGGGAGGGACGGAATAATTCACCCCTCCACTTT
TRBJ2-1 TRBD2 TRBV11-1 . CASSDGTSGHILNEQFF TGTGCCAGCAGCGACGGGACTAGCGGCCACATCCTCAATGAGCAGTTCTTC
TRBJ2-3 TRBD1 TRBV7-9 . CASSRDRYTDTQYF TGTGCCAGCAGCCGGGACAGGTACACAGATACGCAGTATTTT
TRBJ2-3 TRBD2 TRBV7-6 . CASSRLAGGSTDTQYF TGTGCCAGCAGCCGACTAGCGGGGGGGAGCACAGATACGCAGTATTTT
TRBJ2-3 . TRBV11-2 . CASSLETGTDTQYF TGTGCCAGCAGCTTAGAAACGGGCACAGATACGCAGTATTTT
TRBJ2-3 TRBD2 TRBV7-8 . CASRLSSGLRTDTQYF TGTGCCAGCAGGTTATCTAGCGGGCTTCGCACAGATACGCAGTATTTT
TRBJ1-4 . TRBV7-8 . CASSLAPSSSGEKLFF TGTGCCAGCAGCTTAGCCCCCTCCAGTTCGGGAGAAAAACTGTTTTTT
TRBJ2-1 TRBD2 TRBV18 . CASSPFGSGREFSNEQFF TGTGCCAGCTCACCATTTGGGAGCGGGAGGGAATTCTCCAATGAGCAGTTCTTC
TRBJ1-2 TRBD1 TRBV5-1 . CASSLGTTGGMHGYTF TGCGCCAGCAGCTTGGGGACGACAGGGGGCATGCATGGCTACACCTTC
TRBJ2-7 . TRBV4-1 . CASSQDPLAGLSYEQYF TGCGCCAGCAGCCAAGATCCCCTGGCAGGCCTCTCCTACGAGCAGTACTTC
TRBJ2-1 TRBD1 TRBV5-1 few CASSLRDRVLDEQFF TGCGCCAGCAGCTTGAGGGACAGGGTATTGGATGAGCAGTTCTTC
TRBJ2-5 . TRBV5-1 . CASSSGRTQETQYF TGCGCCAGCAGCTCGGGAAGGACGCAAGAGACCCAGTACTTC
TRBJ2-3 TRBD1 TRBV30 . CAAGGTADTQYF TGTGCCGCAGGGGGAACGGCGGATACGCAGTATTTT
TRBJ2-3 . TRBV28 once CASSSRNSGWGTDTQYF TGTGCCAGCAGTTCAAGAAATAGCGGTTGGGGCACAGATACGCAGTATTTT
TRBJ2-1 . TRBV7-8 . CASSVTGEYNEQFF TGTGCCAGCAGCGTAACCGGTGAATACAATGAGCAGTTCTTC
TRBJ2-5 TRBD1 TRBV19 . CASSIVGQGAGETQYF TGTGCCAGTAGTATTGTGGGACAGGGGGCCGGCGAGACCCAGTACTTC
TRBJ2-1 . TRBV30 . CAFTGRANNEQFF TGTGCCTTTACAGGGCGGGCCAACAATGAGCAGTTCTTC
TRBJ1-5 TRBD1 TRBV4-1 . CASSQASDRGHQPQHF TGCGCCAGCAGCCAAGCTTCGGACAGGGGGCATCAGCCCCAGCATTTT
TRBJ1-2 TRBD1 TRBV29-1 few CSVPFGQGAYGYTF TGCAGCGTCCCCTTCGGACAGGGGGCGTATGGCTACACCTTC
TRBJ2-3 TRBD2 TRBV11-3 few CASSERLAGGGADTQYF TGTGCCAGCAGCGAGCGACTAGCGGGAGGTGGTGCAGATACGCAGTATTTT
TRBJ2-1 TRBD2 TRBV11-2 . CASSPRTSGGGWRDEQFF TGTGCCAGCAGCCCCAGGACTAGCGGGGGAGGTTGGAGGGATGAGCAGTTCTTC
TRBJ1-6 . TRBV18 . CASSPYSGDNSPLHF TGTGCCAGCTCACCATACTCCGGGGATAATTCACCCCTCCACTTT
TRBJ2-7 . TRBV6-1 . CASSEGGSYEQYF TGTGCCAGCAGTGAAGGGGGCTCTTACGAGCAGTACTTC
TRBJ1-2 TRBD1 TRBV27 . CASSPGTGGVNYGYTF TGTGCCAGCAGTCCCGGGACAGGGGGAGTTAACTATGGCTACACCTTC
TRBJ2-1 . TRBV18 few CASSPPQGYQFF TGTGCCAGCTCACCACCGCAGGGGTATCAGTTCTTC
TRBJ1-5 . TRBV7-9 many CASSQTGYQPQHF TGTGCCAGCAGCCAAACAGGGTATCAGCCCCAGCATTTT
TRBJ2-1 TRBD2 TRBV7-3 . CASSYGTSGGNEQFF TGTGCCAGCAGCTACGGGACTAGCGGGGGTAATGAGCAGTTCTTC
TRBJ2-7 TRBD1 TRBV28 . CASSPRDRGSYEQYF TGTGCCAGCAGTCCCCGGGACAGGGGGTCCTACGAGCAGTACTTC
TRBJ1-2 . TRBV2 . CASSEDLGYTF TGTGCCAGCAGTGAAGATCTGGGCTACACCTTC